Listed here are 19 T cell receptor beta chains from one sample, sequenced in a study of response to subunit inactivated influenza vaccine. TCRdb reanalysed the RT-PCR reads using MiXCR and keeps one entry per CDR3 protein. The sample consists of around 570,000 distinct CDR3 sequences, 11% of them appearing once. Another study also made use of these data, one on T cells expressing NK-cell markers. From that second work: Template switching by 5'RACE with UMIs generated the TCR beta cDNA.

Specimen: PBMCs from blood, collected on the day of vaccination. The receptors were sampled from a man in his fifties or sixties who received an inactivated influenza vaccine.

Only a few counts were recorded for this clonotype. The chain couples TRBV7-2 to TRBJ2-5; D call uncertain. From germline, CDR1 is SGHTA and CDR2 FQGNSA. Trimming removed 4 bases at V and 0 bases at J, with 9 bases between. CDR3 size: 14 residues. Here the CDR3 reads CASSYGNYQETQYF. As DNA, the CDR3 is TGTGCCAGCAGCTATGGCAATTACCAAGAGACCCAGTACTTC.

V usage is TRBV2 and J usage is TRBJ2-7; TRBD2 matches at 8 bases. Germline CDR1 is SNHLY and CDR2 is FYNNEI. V shed 8 bases, J shed 6 bases, and the junction held 3 bases outside the gene matches. This CDR3 has 11 residues. The CDR3 loop reads CASEAGAEQYF. CDR3 bases: TGTGCCAGCGAAGCGGGAGCCGAGCAGTACTTC. The full variable domain, completed using reference TRBV2 and TRBJ2-7, is EPEVTQTPSHQVTQMGQEVILRCVPISNHLYFYWYRQILGQKVEFLVSFYNNEISEKSEIFDDQFSVERPDGSNFTLKIRSTKLEDSAMYFCASEAGAEQYFGPGTRLTVT.

The chain recombines TRBV6-1 with TRBJ2-1; tentative D call: TRBD2 (6 bases). This CDR3 region has 15 residues. CDR1 and CDR2 from the germline V gene are MNHNS and SASEGT. Trimming cost V 2 bases and J 6 bases, with 14 bases left between them. CDR3 residues: CASSEFGDSGNEQFF. CDR3 sequence (DNA): TGTGCCAGCAGTGAATTCGGGGACTCGGGCAATGAGCAGTTCTTC.

This clonotype was picked up a small number of times. The chain combines TRBV4-2 with TRBJ2-7; D perhaps matches TRBD2 (5 bases). Germline values: CDR1 LGHNA, CDR2 YNFKEQ. V dropped 8 bases and J dropped 7 bases, with 12 bases sitting between them. The CDR3 is 11 amino acids. CDR3: CASSRAGEQYF. In DNA, the CDR3 is TGTGCCAGCTCCCGGGCGGGTGAGCAGTACTTC.

This clonotype was counted a few times. The rearrangement uses TRBV9 and TRBJ2-1; TRBD2 matches 13 bases. Trimming cost V 2 bases and J 7 bases; bases outside gene matches: 3. Germline V gene sequence: CDR1 SGDLS, CDR2 YYNGEE. This CDR3 is 15 amino acids long. CDR3 protein: CASSVRTSGRNEQFF. The CDR3 bases are TGTGCCAGCAGCGTGAGGACTAGCGGGAGAAATGAGCAGTTCTTC.

The V and J genes are TRBV5-5 and TRBJ1-1, with a tentative D call TRBD1 (6 bases). This CDR3 comprises 17 residues. The V gene lost 6 bases and the J gene lost 1 base, with 22 bases spanning the gap. Germline V lookup: CDR1 SGHKS, CDR2 YYEKEE (reference sequence). CDR3 in DNA: TGTGCCAGCACCCCAATGGGTCCGGGACATACGAACACTGAAGCTTTCTTT. Its protein is CASTPMGPGHTNTEAFF.

This clonotype was seen ten or more times. The V call is TRBV20-1, the J call TRBJ2-1, with D possibly matching TRBD2 (5 bases). CDR3 length: 13 amino acids. Germline CDR1 reads DFQATT; CDR2 reads SNEGSKA (reference sequence). V lost 3 bases to trimming and J lost 2 bases, with 8 bases between them. As DNA, the CDR3 is TGCAGTGCTAGCGGGATTACCTACAATGAGCAGTTCTTC. Translating gives CSASGITYNEQFF.

This clonotype was seen a handful of times. This rearrangement joins TRBV20-1 to TRBJ2-1; a weak D match, TRBD2 (5 bases). CDR1 DFQATT and CDR2 SNEGSKA come from the germline V gene (reference sequence). The CDR3 spans 13 residues. Trimming removed 1 base from V and 5 bases from J, with 9 bases in between. The CDR3 nucleotides are TGCAGTGCTAGAGCGGGATGGGACAATGAGCAGTTCTTC. Translated: CSARAGWDNEQFF.

The V call is TRBV5-5, the J call TRBJ2-7; perhaps TRBD1 as D (6 bases). Germline CDR1 and CDR2: SGHKS and YYEKEE (reference sequence). Trimming shortened V by 3 bases and J by 3 bases, and 10 bases separated the two germline ends. The CDR3 consists of 13 residues. In DNA, the CDR3 is TGTGCCAGCAGCTCCCAACAGGGCTACGAGCAGTACTTC. It is translated as CASSSQQGYEQYF.

This clonotype came up a few times. This chain connects TRBV7-2 to TRBJ2-1, with D tentatively TRBD2 (5 bases). The V gene lost 5 bases and the J gene lost 4 bases, with 15 bases spanning the gap. The V gene's germline CDR1 is SGHTA and CDR2 FQGNSA. The CDR3 extends over 15 amino acids. In nucleotides, the CDR3 is TGTGCCAGCAGCACCGCAGGACTGGGGTACAATGAGCAGTTCTTC. Translated, it gives CASSTAGLGYNEQFF.

This clonotype turned up a few times. The chain combines TRBV20-1 with TRBJ1-4; a weak D match, TRBD1 (6 bases). V gave up 3 bases and J gave up 3 bases, with 11 bases separating them. The CDR3 is made up of 14 amino acids. Per the germline V gene, CDR1 is DFQATT and CDR2 is SNEGSKA (reference sequence). DNA for the CDR3: TGCAGTGCTAGCAGGGACACCGCTAATGAAAAACTGTTTTTT. Protein sequence: CSASRDTANEKLFF.

The table lists this clonotype with a few counts. The V call is TRBV11-1, the J call TRBJ2-3; D may be TRBD2 (5 bases). Trimming left V 3 bases short and J 0 bases short, with 22 bases between. The CDR3 contains 19 residues. Per germline, CDR1 SGHAT and CDR2 FQDESV (reference sequence). DNA for the CDR3: TGTGCCAGCAGCTTTAGCGTCACGGGCCTATCATCTAGCACAGATACGCAGTATTTT. It codes for CASSFSVTGLSSSTDTQYF.

This clonotype turned up a few times. The chain couples TRBV7-6 to TRBJ2-7, with 8 bases aligning to TRBD1. The CDR3 sequence is 14 residues long. The ends lost 5 bases at V and 4 bases at J; junction bases unmatched: 7. The V gene's germline CDR1 is SGHVS and CDR2 FNYEAQ. The CDR3 bases are TGTGCCAGCAGCGCTATAGACAGGGGTTACGAGCAGTACTTC. Its translation is CASSAIDRGYEQYF.

There are a few counts of this clonotype. The CDR3 region has the DNA TGTGCCTGGAGTGTAGTCAGGCGGTTGGTTTACGGTGAGCAGTTCTTC. It yields the protein CAWSVVRRLVYGEQFF. The chain uses TRBV30 and TRBJ2-1; D unresolved. V was clipped by 0 bases and J by 9 bases, with 21 bases between them. Looked up from germline, CDR1 is GTSNPN and CDR2 is SVGIG (reference sequence). The CDR3 has 16 amino acids.

This rearrangement joins TRBV7-2 to TRBJ2-1, with TRBD2 as a possible D gene (6 bases). The CDR3 is made up of 17 amino acids. Germline V gives CDR1 SGHTA, CDR2 FQGNSA. V was clipped by 0 bases and J by 6 bases, with 18 bases between them. CDR3 DNA: TGTGCCAGCAGCTTAGCGCTTCTTGCGGGAATACGCAATGAGCAGTTCTTC. Protein: CASSLALLAGIRNEQFF.

This chain connects TRBV14 to TRBJ1-2; TRBD1 might be the D (6 bases). Germline V CDR1 and CDR2: SGHDN, FVKESK. Trimming cost V 3 bases and J 0 bases, with 11 bases left between them. The CDR3 contains 15 residues. For the CDR3, the DNA is TGTGCCAGCAGCCAGACAGGTCTAGCTAACTATGGCTACACCTTC. It is translated as CASSQTGLANYGYTF.

A few counts support this clonotype. This rearrangement joins TRBV27 to TRBJ1-2, with 7 nucleotides matching TRBD1. Germline CDR1 MNHEY, CDR2 SMNVEV (reference sequence). The CDR3 is made up of 15 amino acids. V shed 2 bases and J 4 bases; nucleotides not matched to a gene: 7. The CDR3 spells CASSLGRGRVYGYTF. CDR3 DNA sequence: TGTGCCAGCAGTTTAGGAAGGGGGCGAGTCTATGGCTACACCTTC.

This clonotype turned up a few times. The chain combines TRBV12-3 or TRBV12-4 with TRBJ2-5, with 7 bases that match TRBD1. This CDR3 region has 13 residues. V trimming: 6 bases; J trimming: 3 bases; junction bases outside the gene matches: 4. The CDR3 sequence: CASRRTGKETQYF. The CDR3 nucleotides are TGTGCCAGCAGACGGACAGGAAAAGAGACCCAGTACTTC.

This clonotype has more than one count but fewer than ten. The chain links TRBV6-2 or TRBV6-3 to TRBJ2-1, with 9 bases lining up with TRBD2. This CDR3 has 14 amino acids. Trimming took 10 bases from V and 3 from J; bases not matched to a gene: 7. Germline lookup yields CDR1 MNHEY and CDR2 SVGEGT. CDR3 in amino acids: CAIRRGGVYNEQFF. CDR3 nucleotides: TGTGCCATCCGGCGGGGGGGCGTCTACAATGAGCAGTTCTTC.